This T cell receptor beta chain was recovered during a study of PD-L1 blockade in urothelial cancer. Time point: pretreatment peripheral blood. This table comes from immunoSEQ multiplex PCR, and its TCRdb copy is limited to in-frame clones, with some not included. The data hold around 130,000 clones, with about 88% observed a single time. The CDR3 consists of 14 residues. CDR1 and CDR2 from the germline V gene are LNHDA and SQIVND (reference sequence). V was pared by 5 bases and J by 1 base, with 9 bases between. The chain joins TRBV19 to TRBJ2-1, with D possibly being TRBD1 (5 bases). The specimen comprised PBMCs, sampled around atezolizumab (anti-PD-L1) treatment. The receptor's source is a man between 50 and 59 years old with urothelial cancer. DNA for the CDR3: TGTGCCAGTAGTGACAGACGATCCTACAATGAGCAGTTCTTC. This gives the protein CASSDRRSYNEQFF.